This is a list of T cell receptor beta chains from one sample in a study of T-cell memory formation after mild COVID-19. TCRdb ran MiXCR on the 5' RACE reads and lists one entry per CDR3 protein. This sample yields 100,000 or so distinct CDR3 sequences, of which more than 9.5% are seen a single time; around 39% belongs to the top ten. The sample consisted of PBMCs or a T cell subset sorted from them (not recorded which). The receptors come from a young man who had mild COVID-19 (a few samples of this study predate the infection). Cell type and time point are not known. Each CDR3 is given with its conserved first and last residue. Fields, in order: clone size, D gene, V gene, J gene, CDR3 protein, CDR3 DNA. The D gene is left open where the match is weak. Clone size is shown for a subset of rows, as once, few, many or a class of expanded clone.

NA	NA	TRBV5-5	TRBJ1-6	CASSLYSRPSPLHF	TGTGCCAGCAGCTTGTACAGCCGACCATCACCCCTCCACTTT
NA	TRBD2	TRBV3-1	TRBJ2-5	CASSQGTSGQETQYF	TGTGCCAGCAGCCAAGGGACTAGCGGCCAAGAGACCCAGTACTTC
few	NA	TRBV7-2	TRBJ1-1	CASSGITEAFF	TGTGCCAGCAGCGGCATTACTGAAGCTTTCTTT
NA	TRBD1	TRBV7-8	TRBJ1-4	CASSPEAGGYEKLFF	TGTGCCAGCAGCCCTGAGGCAGGGGGCTATGAAAAACTGTTTTTT
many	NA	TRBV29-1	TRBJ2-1	CSVDRRDEQFF	TGCAGCGTTGATAGGCGCGATGAGCAGTTCTTC
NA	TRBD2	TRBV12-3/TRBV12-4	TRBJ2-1	CATDSAGAGNEQFF	TGTGCCACCGATTCAGCGGGGGCGGGGAATGAGCAGTTCTTC
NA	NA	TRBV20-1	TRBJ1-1	CSARGWRFGTEAFF	TGCAGTGCTAGGGGGTGGCGATTCGGGACTGAAGCTTTCTTT
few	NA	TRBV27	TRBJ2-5	CASSLSGTETQYF	TGTGCCAGCAGTTTGTCCGGAACAGAGACCCAGTACTTC
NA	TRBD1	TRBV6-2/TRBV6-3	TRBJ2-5	CASSYGQEETQYF	TGTGCCAGCAGTTACGGACAGGAAGAGACCCAGTACTTC
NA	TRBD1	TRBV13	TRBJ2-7	CASSCQTGACSYEQYF	TGTGCCAGCAGCTGTCAAACAGGGGCGTGCTCCTACGAGCAGTACTTC
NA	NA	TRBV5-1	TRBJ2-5	CASSLEGGGQETQYF	TGCGCCAGCAGCTTGGAAGGGGGAGGGCAAGAGACCCAGTACTTC
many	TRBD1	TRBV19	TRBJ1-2	CASSRGQGLSYGYTF	TGTGCCAGTAGTAGAGGACAGGGACTCTCCTATGGCTACACCTTC
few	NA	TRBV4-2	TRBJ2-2	CASSQELQENTGELFF	TGTGCCAGCAGCCAAGAATTACAGGAGAACACCGGGGAGCTGTTTTTT
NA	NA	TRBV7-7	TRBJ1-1	CASSPGLLNTEAFF	TGTGCTAGCAGCCCCGGACTTTTAAACACTGAAGCTTTCTTT
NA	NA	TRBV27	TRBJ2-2	CASSPLGGHTGELFF	TGTGCCAGCTCTCCCCTGGGGGGGCACACCGGGGAGCTGTTTTTT
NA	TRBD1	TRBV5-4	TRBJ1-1	CASSLGDSLTEAFF	TGTGCCAGCAGCTTGGGGGACAGCCTCACTGAAGCTTTCTTT
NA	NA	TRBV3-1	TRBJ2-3	CASSQDPLTDTQYF	TGTGCCAGCAGCCAAGACCCGTTAACAGATACGCAGTATTTT
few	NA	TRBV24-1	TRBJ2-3	CATSPQTVSTDTQYF	TGTGCCACCAGCCCCCAGACGGTTAGCACAGATACGCAGTATTTT
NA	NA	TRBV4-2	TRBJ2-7	CASRDTRGFTEQYF	TGTGCCAGCAGGGATACCAGGGGATTCACCGAGCAGTACTTC
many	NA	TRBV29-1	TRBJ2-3	CSVEGGDTTSTDTQYF	TGCAGCGTTGAAGGCGGTGACACTACTAGCACAGATACGCAGTATTTT
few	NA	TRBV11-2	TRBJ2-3	CASSHGPRAVDTQYF	TGTGCCAGCAGCCACGGACCCCGCGCGGTAGATACGCAGTATTTT
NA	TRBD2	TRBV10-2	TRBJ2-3	CARAGGRSDTQYF	TGCGCCAGGGCGGGGGGGCGTTCAGATACGCAGTATTTT
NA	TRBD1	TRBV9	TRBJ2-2	CASSGGQITGELFF	TGTGCCAGCAGCGGGGGACAGATCACCGGGGAGCTGTTTTTT
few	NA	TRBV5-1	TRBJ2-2	CASSLVSRVANTGELFF	TGCGCCAGCAGCTTAGTTTCAAGGGTCGCGAACACCGGGGAGCTGTTTTTT
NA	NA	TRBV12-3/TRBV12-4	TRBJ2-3	CASSLGSAVSTDTQYF	TGTGCCAGCAGTTTAGGGTCAGCGGTGAGCACAGATACGCAGTATTTT
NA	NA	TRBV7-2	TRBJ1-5	CASSPKVGADNQPQHF	TGTGCCAGCAGCCCCAAGGTGGGGGCGGACAATCAGCCCCAGCATTTT
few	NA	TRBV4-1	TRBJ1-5	CASSQAGAGNQPQHF	TGCGCCAGCAGCCAAGCAGGGGCGGGCAATCAGCCCCAGCATTTT
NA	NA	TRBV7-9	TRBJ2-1	CASTTTGMNEQFF	TGTGCCAGCACTACTACAGGGATGAATGAGCAGTTCTTC
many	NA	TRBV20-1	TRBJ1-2	CSAGGTGAGRGYGYTF	TGCAGTGCCGGGGGGACCGGAGCGGGTAGAGGCTATGGCTACACCTTC
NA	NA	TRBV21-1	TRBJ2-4	CASSLRLAGLAKNIQYF	TGTGCCAGCAGCTTACGACTAGCGGGGTTGGCCAAAAACATTCAGTACTTC
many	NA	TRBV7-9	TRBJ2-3	CASRPNVRERDTQYF	TGTGCCAGCAGACCAAATGTGAGGGAGAGAGATACGCAGTATTTT
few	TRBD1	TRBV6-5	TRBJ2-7	CASSYLGQKYEQYF	TGTGCCAGCAGTTACTTGGGACAGAAATACGAGCAGTACTTC
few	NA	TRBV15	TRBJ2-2	CATSREARYLRSPGELFF	TGTGCCACCAGCAGAGAAGCCCGATACCTCCGGTCTCCCGGGGAGCTGTTTTTT
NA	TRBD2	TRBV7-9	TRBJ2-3	CASSLASGGNTDTQYF	TGTGCCAGCAGCTTGGCTAGCGGGGGGAACACAGATACGCAGTATTTT
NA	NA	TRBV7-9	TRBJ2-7	CASSLVGGPNEQYF	TGTGCCAGCAGCTTAGTTGGGGGGCCCAACGAGCAGTACTTC
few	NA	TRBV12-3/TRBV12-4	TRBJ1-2	CASSPRALNYGYTF	TGTGCCAGCAGTCCCCGGGCATTAAACTATGGCTACACCTTC